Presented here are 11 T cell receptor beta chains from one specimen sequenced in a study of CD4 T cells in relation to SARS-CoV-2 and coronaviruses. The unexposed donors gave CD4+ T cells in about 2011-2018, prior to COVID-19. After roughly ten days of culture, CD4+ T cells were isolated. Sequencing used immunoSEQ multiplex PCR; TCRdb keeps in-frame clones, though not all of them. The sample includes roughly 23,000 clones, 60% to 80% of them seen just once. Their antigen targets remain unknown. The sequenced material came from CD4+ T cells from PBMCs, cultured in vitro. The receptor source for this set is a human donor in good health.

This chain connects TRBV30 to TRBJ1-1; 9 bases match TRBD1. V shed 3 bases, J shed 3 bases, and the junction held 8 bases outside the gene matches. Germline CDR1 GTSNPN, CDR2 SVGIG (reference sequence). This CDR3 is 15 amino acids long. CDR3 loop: CAWRQRDRAYTEAFF. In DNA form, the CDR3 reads TGTGCCTGGAGACAACGGGACAGGGCTTACACTGAAGCTTTCTTT. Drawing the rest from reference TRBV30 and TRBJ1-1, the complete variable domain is SQTIHQWPATLVQPVGSPLSLECTVEGTSNPNLYWYRQAAGRGLQLLFYSVGIGQISSEVPQNLSASRPQDRQFILSSKKLLLSDSGFYLCAWRQRDRAYTEAFFGQGTRLTVV.

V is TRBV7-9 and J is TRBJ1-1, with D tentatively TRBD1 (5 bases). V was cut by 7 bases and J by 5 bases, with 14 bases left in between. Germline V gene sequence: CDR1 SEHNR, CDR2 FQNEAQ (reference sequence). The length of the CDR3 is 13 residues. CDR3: CASTSPGGTEAFF. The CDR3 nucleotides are TGTGCCAGCACAAGCCCCGGGGGAACTGAAGCTTTCTTT.

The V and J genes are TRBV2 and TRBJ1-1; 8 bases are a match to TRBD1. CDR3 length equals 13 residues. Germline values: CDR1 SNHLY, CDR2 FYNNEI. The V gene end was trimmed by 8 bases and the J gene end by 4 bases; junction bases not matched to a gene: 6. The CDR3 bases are TGTGCCAGCGGGACAGGTTGGTCCACTGAAGCTTTCTTT. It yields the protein CASGTGWSTEAFF.

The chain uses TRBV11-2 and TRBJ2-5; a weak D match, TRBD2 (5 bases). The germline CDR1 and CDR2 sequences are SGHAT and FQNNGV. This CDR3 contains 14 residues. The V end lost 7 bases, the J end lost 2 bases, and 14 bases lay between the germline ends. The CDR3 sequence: CASTLRSAQETQYF. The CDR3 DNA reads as TGTGCCAGCACCCTCCGTAGCGCACAAGAGACCCAGTACTTC.

In DNA, the CDR3 is TGTGCCACCAGTGAGCACGGGACGGCCTACCAAGAGACCCAGTACTTC. Amino acid sequence: CATSEHGTAYQETQYF. The chain carries TRBV24-1 and TRBJ2-5; D is possibly TRBD1 or TRBD2 (5 bases each). The V end lost 4 bases, the J end lost 0 bases, and 14 bases lay between the germline ends. This CDR3 contains 16 residues. From germline, CDR1 is KGHDR and CDR2 SFDVKD.

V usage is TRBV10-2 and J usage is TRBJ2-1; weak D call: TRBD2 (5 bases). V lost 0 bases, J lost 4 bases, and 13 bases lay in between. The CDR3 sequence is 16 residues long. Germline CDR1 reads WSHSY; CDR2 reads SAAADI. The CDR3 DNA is TGCGCCAGCAGTGAGTCGTCCAGCGGCACATACAATGAGCAGTTCTTC. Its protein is CASSESSSGTYNEQFF.

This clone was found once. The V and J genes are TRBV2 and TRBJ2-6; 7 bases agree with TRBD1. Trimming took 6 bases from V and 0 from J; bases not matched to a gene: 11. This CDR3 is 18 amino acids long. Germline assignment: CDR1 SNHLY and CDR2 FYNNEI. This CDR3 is CASSPRGTVSSGANVLTF. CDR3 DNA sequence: TGTGCCAGCAGCCCGAGGGGGACAGTTAGCTCTGGGGCCAACGTCCTGACTTTC.

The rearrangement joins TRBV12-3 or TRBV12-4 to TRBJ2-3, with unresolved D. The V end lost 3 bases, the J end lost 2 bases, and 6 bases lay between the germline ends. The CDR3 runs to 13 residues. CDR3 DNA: TGTGCCAGCAGTTTGCACCACACAGATACGCAGTATTTT. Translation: CASSLHHTDTQYF.

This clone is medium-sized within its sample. The CDR3 DNA is TGTGCCTCAACGGGGGGGGCCAGGGACGAGCAGTACTTC. Its protein is CASTGGARDEQYF. The chain joins TRBV28 to TRBJ2-7, with 8 nucleotides matching TRBD2. The CDR3 runs to 13 residues. From germline, CDR1 is MDHEN and CDR2 SYDVKM. The V gene end was trimmed by 11 bases and the J gene end by 5 bases; junction bases not matched to a gene: 11.

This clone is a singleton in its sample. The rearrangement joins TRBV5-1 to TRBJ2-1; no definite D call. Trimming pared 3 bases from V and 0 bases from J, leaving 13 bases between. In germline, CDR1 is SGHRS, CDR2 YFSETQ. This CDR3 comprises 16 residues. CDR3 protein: CASSSVTRSSYNEQFF. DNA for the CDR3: TGCGCCAGCAGCTCAGTTACACGGAGCTCCTACAATGAGCAGTTCTTC.

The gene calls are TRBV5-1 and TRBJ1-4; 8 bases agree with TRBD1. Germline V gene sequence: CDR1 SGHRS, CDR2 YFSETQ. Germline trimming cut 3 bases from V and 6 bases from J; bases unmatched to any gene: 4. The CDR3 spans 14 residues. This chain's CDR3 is CASSSGQGDEKLFF. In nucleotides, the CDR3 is TGCGCCAGCAGCTCCGGACAGGGAGATGAAAAACTGTTTTTT.